The clone carrying this T cell receptor beta chain occurred once. Its target is not known. The V gene's germline CDR1 is SEHNR and CDR2 FQNEAQ (reference sequence). V lost 8 bases, J lost 0 bases, and 11 bases lay in between. CDR3 length equals 14 residues. The data are from a study of blood T cells in healthy people across ages. Study-level information: Capture by template switching was about one barcoded beta molecule per two T cells.

Next came a second PCR, run for about 7 to 12 cycles, which used a sample-barcoded 5' primer along with a J-beta primer mix. Researchers report that each sample yielded at least 3 million CDR3-containing paired-end reads. TCRdb re-derived calls from the 5' RACE reads in MiXCR, one entry per CDR3 protein. This table holds about 1.6 million distinct CDR3 sequences, 30% to 35% found once. General study findings and limits: The study lacked donor CMV status, which possibly confounded expanded clonotype changes. No conclusive comparison of naive versus antigen-experienced cells was possible with unsorted PBMCs.

Sequencing used blood. The rearrangement joins TRBV7-9 to TRBJ1-3, with a weak D call TRBD1 (6 bases). The TCR comes from a woman aged 25 to 45 in good health. CDR3 sequence reads: CASLRGVSGNTIYF. CDR3 DNA: TGTGCCAGCTTAAGGGGGGTCTCTGGAAACACCATATATTTT.